What follows describes a single TCR beta chain. This may be a read error, as it is one base from a much larger clone. This entry comes from a study of T cells in Graves' hyperthyroidism and ophthalmopathy. The germline V and J ends were trimmed by 5 bases and 0 bases, with 23 bases remaining between them. This CDR3 contains 19 residues. The germline V gene encodes CDR1 SEHNR and CDR2 FQNEAQ (reference sequence). Using RNA transcripts as the source, TCR beta CDR3 regions were amplified. Carried out on the TCR CDR3, a first-round RT-PCR used the HTBI primer set. Using its own MiXCR run on the multiplex PCR reads, TCRdb lists one record per CDR3 protein. The sample contains around 290,000 distinct CDR3 sequences, about 14% of which appear only once. Participants, patients aged 18 to 65, had newly diagnosed hyperthyroidism with a duration under 2 months. The blood was taken when hyperthyroidism was first diagnosed, before any ophthalmopathy symptoms showed up.

The sequencing sample was made of blood. This clonotype was obtained from a woman aged 25 to 39 with Graves' hyperthyroidism that later progressed to Graves' ophthalmopathy. This chain connects TRBV7-9 to TRBJ1-3; D remains unclear. CDR3 in DNA: TGTGCCAGCAGCGTTAACGCGGTTCGAAAGAGCAACTCTGGAAACACCATATATTTT. Its translation: CASSVNAVRKSNSGNTIYF.